Sequencing of this T cell receptor beta chain was carried out in a study of blood T cell repertoires in COVID-19. Background on the study: Both acute and convalescent COVID-19 samples were obtained from the United States, Italy and Spain.

In the source study's methods: Estimation of nucleated cell counts was performed using reference gene primer amplification. Repertoires were generated with immunoSEQ multiplex PCR, while TCRdb's copy carries only in-frame clones and drops some. V and J calls plus clone size are reproduced from that table; the DNA served to infer D and trimming. In the table there are fewer than 300,000 clones, about 91% of which are singletons. V shed 7 bases and J shed 3 bases, with 19 bases lying between them. This CDR3 is 15 amino acids long. Germline CDR1 reads MNHEY; CDR2 reads SMNVEV (reference sequence). Patients at the Seattle site were enrolled during active infection and followed longitudinally.

The chain employs TRBV27 and TRBJ2-7, with D unresolved. The sequenced sample consisted of peripheral blood. The receptor was isolated from a person aged 18 to 30 with COVID-19, enrolled during active disease. The CDR3: CASTYPLEILYEQYF. As DNA, the CDR3 is TGTGCCAGCACCTACCCTCTAGAGATCCTCTACGAGCAGTACTTC.